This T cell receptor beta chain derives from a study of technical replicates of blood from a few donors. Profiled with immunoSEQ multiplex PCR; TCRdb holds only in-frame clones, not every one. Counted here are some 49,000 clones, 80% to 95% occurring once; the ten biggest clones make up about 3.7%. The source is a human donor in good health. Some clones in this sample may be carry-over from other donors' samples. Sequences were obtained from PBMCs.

The CDR3 loop is CASSFSRAQETQYF. The CDR3 DNA reads as TGTGCCAGCAGTTTTTCCAGGGCGCAAGAGACCCAGTACTTC. The chain carries TRBV6-5 and TRBJ2-5; a possible D gene is TRBD1 (5 bases). V was clipped by 4 bases and J by 2 bases, with 11 bases between them. CDR3 length: 14 amino acids. The germline gives CDR1 MNHEY, CDR2 SVGAGI.